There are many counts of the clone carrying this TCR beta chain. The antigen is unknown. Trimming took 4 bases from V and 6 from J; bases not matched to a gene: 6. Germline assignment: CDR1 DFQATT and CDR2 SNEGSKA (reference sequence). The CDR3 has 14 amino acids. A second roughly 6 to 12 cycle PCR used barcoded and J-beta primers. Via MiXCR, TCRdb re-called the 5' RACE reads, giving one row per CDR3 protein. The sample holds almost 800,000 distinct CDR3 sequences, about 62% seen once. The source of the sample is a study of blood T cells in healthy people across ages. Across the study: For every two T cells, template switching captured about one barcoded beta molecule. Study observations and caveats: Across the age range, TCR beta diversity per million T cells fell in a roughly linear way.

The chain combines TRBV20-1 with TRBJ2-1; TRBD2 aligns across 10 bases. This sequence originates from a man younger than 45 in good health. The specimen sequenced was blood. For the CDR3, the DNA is TGCAGTGCTACTAGCGGGAGTCAGGCCAATGAGCAGTTCTTC. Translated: CSATSGSQANEQFF.